The 18 T cell receptor beta chains reported below all come from one sample, sequenced in a study of cytotoxic CD8 clonotypes in ibrutinib-treated CLL. The assay was immunoSEQ multiplex PCR, and TCRdb's table has in-frame clones only and misses some. The repertoire holds 150,000 or so clones, over 75% seen once, with 3% to 3.5% in the top ten. The sample was PBMCs, taken at disease progression, from a patient treated with ibrutinib. All receptors come from a human donor with chronic lymphocytic leukemia.

V usage is TRBV10-3 and J usage is TRBJ2-7; D is unclear. V was trimmed by 3 bases and J by 7 bases, leaving 10 bases between them. The CDR3 extends over 12 amino acids. The germline V gene encodes CDR1 ENHRY and CDR2 SYGVKD. The CDR3 protein is CAISDVPWEQYF. The DNA for the CDR3 is TGTGCCATCAGTGACGTCCCCTGGGAGCAGTACTTC.

V is TRBV18 and J is TRBJ2-3; D possibly uses TRBD1 or TRBD2 (5 bases each). V was shortened by 4 bases and J by 6 bases, with 17 bases between the two germline ends. CDR3 length equals 15 residues. The germline V gene encodes CDR1 KGHSH and CDR2 LQKENI. CDR3 loop: CASSLGRGPPDTQYF. DNA for the CDR3: TGTGCCAGCTCACTCGGACGGGGCCCCCCTGATACGCAGTATTTT.

This clone was recorded once. The rearrangement uses TRBV9 and TRBJ2-7; D possibly corresponds to TRBD1 (6 bases). This CDR3 comprises 17 residues. The germline V and J ends were trimmed by 4 bases and 3 bases, with 23 bases remaining between them. In germline, CDR1 is SGDLS, CDR2 YYNGEE. CDR3 sequence reads: CASSPRQVGAALYEQYF. CDR3 DNA sequence: TGTGCCAGCAGCCCTAGACAGGTGGGAGCGGCGCTCTACGAGCAGTACTTC.

The V gene is TRBV7-3, the J gene TRBJ2-7, with D possibly matching TRBD2 (5 bases). Germline assignment: CDR1 SGHTA and CDR2 FQGTGA. The CDR3 consists of 12 residues. V gave up 3 bases and J gave up 9 bases, with 12 bases separating them. CDR3 nucleotide sequence: TGTGCCAGCAGCTTTGAGGGAAGTGCGCAGTACTTC. As protein: CASSFEGSAQYF.

This clone came up a few times. V is TRBV6-1 and J is TRBJ1-4; tentatively, D is TRBD1 (6 bases). The CDR3 runs to 14 residues. The germline V and J ends were trimmed by 3 bases and 8 bases, with 13 bases remaining between them. Germline V gene sequence: CDR1 MNHNS, CDR2 SASEGT. Written as DNA, the CDR3 is TGTGCCAGCAGTGATCAGGGGCGTGGGGAAAAACTGTTTTTT. It encodes CASSDQGRGEKLFF.

The genes are TRBV19 and TRBJ2-7; 10 bases align to TRBD1. With 11 bases clipped from V and 2 bases from J, the junction kept 3 bases outside the gene matches. This CDR3 is built from 12 residues. In germline, CDR1 is LNHDA, CDR2 SQIVND (reference sequence). The CDR3 loop is CASGQGAYEQYF. The CDR3 DNA is TGTGCCTCAGGACAGGGGGCCTACGAGCAGTACTTC.

This chain connects TRBV30 to TRBJ2-7; TRBD1 aligns across 10 bases. Germline V gene sequence: CDR1 GTSNPN, CDR2 SVGIG (reference sequence). The CDR3 contains 15 residues. The V segment lost 6 bases and the J segment 2 bases; nucleotides outside the gene matches: 10. CDR3 sequence (DNA): TGTGCCTGCCAGAAGGGGGACAGGGGTCCCTACGAGCAGTACTTC. This codes for CACQKGDRGPYEQYF.

This rearrangement joins TRBV13 to TRBJ1-1; D possibly corresponds to TRBD1 (5 bases). Trimming removed 3 bases from V and 9 bases from J, with 20 bases in between. The germline V gene has CDR1 PRHDT and CDR2 FYEKMQ (reference sequence). The CDR3 length is 15 residues. The CDR3 sequence is CASSLPLVGTTQAFF. The CDR3, as DNA: TGTGCCAGCAGCTTGCCCCTAGTGGGGACCACCCAAGCTTTCTTT.

V gene TRBV7-9 combines with J gene TRBJ2-7, with TRBD1 matching over 9 bases. The CDR3 extends over 15 amino acids. Looked up from germline, CDR1 is SEHNR and CDR2 is FQNEAQ (reference sequence). The V gene end was trimmed by 4 bases and the J gene end by 5 bases; junction bases not matched to a gene: 9. The CDR3 loop is CASSSRTGAVNEQYF. CDR3 nucleotide sequence: TGTGCCAGCAGCTCTCGGACAGGGGCCGTAAACGAGCAGTACTTC.

This sequence joins TRBV7-2 and TRBJ2-7; D tentatively fits TRBD1 or TRBD2 (5 bases each). This CDR3 has 14 amino acids. V lost 5 bases and J 9 bases, leaving 20 bases between the germline ends. Germline V gene lookup returns CDR1 SGHTA and CDR2 FQGNSA. The CDR3 protein is CASSPGTAGAGQYF. Here the CDR3 DNA reads TGTGCCAGCAGCCCTGGGACGGCGGGCGCGGGGCAGTACTTC.

The chain links TRBV7-6 to TRBJ2-3; 9 nucleotides agree with TRBD2. Trimming removed 5 bases from V and 2 bases from J; junction bases left unmatched: 11. This CDR3 has 17 residues. Looked up from germline, CDR1 is SGHVS and CDR2 is FNYEAQ. The CDR3 DNA follows: TGTGCCAGCAGCCCCCTGCGCCTAGCGGGAAACACAGATACGCAGTATTTT. Translation: CASSPLRLAGNTDTQYF.

The V call is TRBV7-7, the J call TRBJ2-2, with D unresolved. The CDR3 is 14 amino acids. V was clipped by 0 bases and J by 7 bases, with 9 bases between them. The germline CDR1 and CDR2 sequences are SSHAT and FNYEAQ (reference sequence). CDR3 region: CASSLAGSGGELFF. The CDR3 DNA reads TGTGCCAGCAGCTTAGCGGGGTCGGGCGGGGAGCTGTTTTTT.

This clone was seen only once. DNA for the CDR3: TGTGCCAGCAGCCCTGACGGGCACTACGAGCAGTACTTC. It is translated as CASSPDGHYEQYF. The chain couples TRBV7-9 to TRBJ2-7; D not certain. CDR1 SEHNR and CDR2 FQNEAQ come from the germline V gene (reference sequence). V was trimmed by 5 bases and J by 3 bases, leaving 11 bases between them. This CDR3 is 13 amino acids long. Full variable domain (remainder filled in from reference TRBV7-9 and TRBJ2-7): DTGVSQNPRHKITKRGQNVTFRCDPISEHNRLYWYRQTLGQGPEFLTYFQNEAQLEKSRLLSDRFSAERPKGSFSTLEIQRTEQGDSAMYLCASSPDGHYEQYFGPGTRLTVT.

The chain is built from TRBV11-3 and TRBJ2-1, with TRBD2 as a possible D gene (5 bases). Trimming took off 2 bases at V and 8 bases at J, with 16 bases between the two ends. This CDR3 has 15 amino acids. The germline V gene encodes CDR1 SGHNT and CDR2 YENEEA. This CDR3 reads CASSLYGEVFYEQFF. The CDR3 coding sequence is TGTGCCAGCAGCTTATACGGGGAAGTATTTTATGAGCAGTTCTTC.

The chain couples TRBV21-1 to TRBJ1-1. TRBV21-1 is an annotated pseudogene. The CDR3 totals 20 residues. DNA of the CDR3: TGTGCCAGCAGCAAACCTCTCGGGGCAGCCATGTACCCCCTGAACACTGAAGCTTTCTTT. Translating gives CASSKPLGAAMYPLNTEAFF.

The rearrangement links TRBV7-3 to TRBJ2-1; a weak D match, TRBD2 (5 bases). Trimming removed 4 bases from V and 1 base from J, with 8 bases in between. The CDR3 loop spans 14 amino acids. Looked up from germline, CDR1 is SGHTA and CDR2 is FQGTGA. The CDR3 here is CASSYTGSYNEQFF. In DNA, the CDR3 is TGTGCCAGCAGCTACACGGGATCCTACAATGAGCAGTTCTTC.

The rearrangement joins TRBV6-5 to TRBJ2-3; TRBD1 matches at 8 bases. Germline V gives CDR1 MNHEY, CDR2 SVGAGI. V dropped 7 bases and J dropped 7; count of bases not matched to a gene: 10. CDR3 length equals 14 residues. DNA for the CDR3: TGTGCCAGCATGAGACAGGGACAGGCAAATACGCAGTATTTT. It specifies CASMRQGQANTQYF.

J is TRBJ2-5 and V is TRBV7-9, with TRBD2 matching 9 bases. The V gene end was trimmed by 2 bases and the J gene end by 4 bases; junction bases not matched to a gene: 8. The CDR3 is made up of 16 amino acids. The germline CDR1 and CDR2 sequences are SEHNR and FQNEAQ (reference sequence). The CDR3 here is CASSLSRLREGETQYF. For the CDR3, the DNA is TGTGCCAGCAGCTTAAGTCGTCTGCGGGAGGGAGAGACCCAGTACTTC.